The 32 T cell receptor beta chains listed next were all sequenced from one sample in a study of control samples from healthy donors and cancer patients. The repertoire was sequenced with immunoSEQ multiplex PCR; TCRdb's copy has only in-frame clones and lacks some. The sample includes 150,000 to 180,000 clones, approximately 94% of them seen just once. The sequenced sample consisted of blood. The source is a man in his forties or fifties in good health.

In its sample, this clone was seen once. The genes are TRBV6-5 and TRBJ1-1; D remains ambiguous. The CDR3 runs to 15 residues. Germline V gene data show CDR1 as MNHEY and CDR2 as SVGAGI. Trimming shortened V by 7 bases and J by 0 bases, and 15 bases separated the two germline ends. CDR3 nucleotide sequence: TGTGCCAGCACCGAACGGGAGAAATTGAACACTGAAGCTTTCTTT. It encodes CASTEREKLNTEAFF.

The chain carries TRBV10-3 and TRBJ1-1, with 9 bases that match TRBD1. The CDR3 length is 17 residues. Trimming cost V 4 bases and J 1 base; bases outside gene matches: 10. Per germline, CDR1 ENHRY and CDR2 SYGVKD. The CDR3: CAISGFGQGKRNTEAFF. DNA for the CDR3: TGTGCCATCAGTGGCTTTGGACAGGGGAAGAGGAACACTGAAGCTTTCTTT.

The chain employs TRBV27 and TRBJ1-3; D is ambiguous. The CDR3 consists of 12 residues. V shed 6 bases and J shed 2 bases, with 5 bases lying between them. Germline V lookup: CDR1 MNHEY, CDR2 SMNVEV (reference sequence). The CDR3 coding sequence is TGTGCCAGCAGATCGACTGGAAACACCATATATTTT. Protein: CASRSTGNTIYF.

The chain uses TRBV10-3 and TRBJ1-1; D gene uncertain. V was cut by 0 bases and J by 1 base, with 9 bases left in between. Germline assignment: CDR1 ENHRY and CDR2 SYGVKD. The CDR3 contains 15 residues. CDR3 coding DNA: TGTGCCATCAGTGAGTCTGGGCGGTCGAACACTGAAGCTTTCTTT. This translates into CAISESGRSNTEAFF.

This clone was seen a handful of times. The chain combines TRBV7-2 with TRBJ2-5; 7 positions agree with TRBD2. This CDR3 is 16 amino acids long. CDR1 and CDR2 (germline): SGHTA, FQGNSA. V was pared by 4 bases and J by 6 bases, with 14 bases of the junction left unmatched. The CDR3 bases are TGTGCCAGCAGCTGGCGAGAGCGGGGTACCTGGAAGACCCAGTACTTC. It specifies CASSWRERGTWKTQYF.

This chain connects TRBV5-1 to TRBJ1-1; D gene ambiguous. V gave up 1 base and J gave up 1 base, with 5 bases separating them. CDR3 size: 13 residues. Looked up from germline, CDR1 is SGHRS and CDR2 is YFSETQ. DNA for the CDR3: TGCGCCAGCAGCTTGAGAGGGAACACTGAAGCTTTCTTT. It yields the protein CASSLRGNTEAFF.

This chain connects TRBV6-5 to TRBJ1-2; no clear D. There are 13 residues in the CDR3. Trimming pared 0 bases from V and 8 bases from J, leaving 10 bases between. CDR1 and CDR2 from the germline V gene are MNHEY and SVGAGI. CDR3 nucleotide sequence: TGTGCCAGCAGTTACTCTAGCCAAAAGGGCTACACCTTC. Encoded protein: CASSYSSQKGYTF.

This chain connects TRBV7-2 to TRBJ2-3; 9 positions agree with TRBD2. Germline V gene sequence: CDR1 SGHTA, CDR2 FQGNSA. The trim removed 4 bases at V and 6 bases at J, leaving 8 bases unmatched. The length of the CDR3 is 15 residues. For the CDR3, the DNA is TGTGCCAGCAGCTCTAGAGCGGGGGGAAGGGATACGCAGTATTTT. As protein: CASSSRAGGRDTQYF.

The chain uses TRBV6-5 and TRBJ1-5; tentatively, D is TRBD1 (5 bases). V lost 0 bases and J lost 6, with 12 bases in between. This CDR3 is 15 amino acids long. Germline CDR1 and CDR2: MNHEY and SVGAGI. The CDR3 DNA sequence: TGTGCCAGCAGTTACTCGAGGAGGGGACTTCAGCCCCAGCATTTT. This translates into CASSYSRRGLQPQHF.

This rearrangement joins TRBV30 to TRBJ1-6, with TRBD1 identical over 8 bases. Germline CDR1 GTSNPN, CDR2 SVGIG (reference sequence). The CDR3 runs to 15 residues. J lost 9 bases, V lost 3 bases, and 10 bases had no gene match. The DNA for the CDR3 is TGTGCCTGGAGCGACAGGGGTCTGCAAACTTCACCCCTCCACTTT. Its protein is CAWSDRGLQTSPLHF.

This clone was seen a single time. The chain recombines TRBV7-9 with TRBJ1-4, with 9 nucleotides matching TRBD1. The CDR3 is made up of 13 amino acids. Germline V CDR1 and CDR2: SEHNR, FQNEAQ (reference sequence). Trimming removed 5 bases from V and 7 bases from J; junction bases left unmatched: 2. The CDR3 sequence is CASSRGQGEKLFF. CDR3 in DNA: TGTGCCAGCAGCCGGGGACAGGGTGAAAAACTGTTTTTT.

This chain joins TRBV4-3 and TRBJ1-6; no firm D call. The CDR3 runs 18 residues. The V end was cut by 0 bases, the J end by 0 bases, with 12 bases between. The germline CDR1 and CDR2 sequences are LGHNA and YSLEER. The CDR3 sequence is CASSQDLLGSSYNSPLHF. The CDR3 nucleotides are TGCGCCAGCAGCCAAGATCTATTGGGGAGCTCCTATAATTCACCCCTCCACTTT.

This chain's CDR3 is CASSQGQGARTGELFF. CDR3 nucleotides: TGCGCCAGCAGCCAGGGTCAGGGGGCAAGGACCGGGGAGCTGTTTTTT. This rearrangement joins TRBV4-1 to TRBJ2-2; 8 bases map to TRBD1. Germline CDR1 MGHRA, CDR2 YSYEKL. There are 16 residues in the CDR3. With V trimmed by 3 bases and J by 5 bases, 8 bases remained unmatched.

The CDR3 region has the DNA TGTGCCAGCAGACAGGCCGGGGAGCTGTTTTTT. Translating gives CASRQAGELFF. V and J are TRBV3-1 (or the pseudogene TRBV3-2) and TRBJ2-2, with D tentatively TRBD1 (5 bases). The CDR3 runs 11 residues. The germline V gene has CDR1 LGHDT and CDR2 YNNKEL (reference sequence). V dropped 6 bases and J dropped 6 bases, with 5 bases sitting between them.

V is TRBV7-8 and J is TRBJ2-7, with D unresolved. The CDR3 covers 16 residues. The V gene's germline CDR1 is SGHVS and CDR2 FQNEAQ. Trimming removed 1 base at V and 2 bases at J, with 15 bases between. The CDR3 DNA sequence: TGTGCCAGCAGCTTAGGGGCGCCGGAACGCCCCTACGAGCAGTACTTC. Its translation is CASSLGAPERPYEQYF. Full variable domain (rest looked up from reference TRBV7-8 and TRBJ2-7): GAGVSQSPRYKVAKRGQDVALRCDPISGHVSLFWYQQALGQGPEFLTYFQNEAQLDKSGLPSDRFFAERPEGSVSTLKIQRTQQEDSAVYLCASSLGAPERPYEQYFGPGTRLTVT.

This clone was detected only once. The V and J genes are TRBV19 and TRBJ1-1, with 7 bases matching TRBD1. CDR3 length: 13 residues. The germline V gene encodes CDR1 LNHDA and CDR2 SQIVND (reference sequence). Trimming took 5 bases from V and 1 from J; bases not matched to a gene: 1. The CDR3 sequence: CASSWDRNTEAFF. CDR3 nucleotides: TGTGCCAGTAGTTGGGACAGGAACACTGAAGCTTTCTTT. The whole variable domain, filled in from reference TRBV19 and TRBJ1-1, reads DGGITQSPKYLFRKEGQNVTLSCEQNLNHDAMYWYRQDPGQGLRLIYYSQIVNDFQKGDIAEGYSVSREKKESFPLTVTSAQKNPTAFYLCASSWDRNTEAFFGQGTRLTVV.

This sequence joins TRBV19 and TRBJ1-1; D is uncertain. This CDR3 spans 13 amino acids. V was trimmed by 7 bases and J by 0 bases, leaving 9 bases between them. Germline values: CDR1 LNHDA, CDR2 SQIVND (reference sequence). The CDR3 DNA follows: TGTGCCAGTACTCACAGCTTGAACACTGAAGCTTTCTTT. It codes for CASTHSLNTEAFF. The variable domain in full, completed from reference TRBV19 and TRBJ1-1, reads DGGITQSPKYLFRKEGQNVTLSCEQNLNHDAMYWYRQDPGQGLRLIYYSQIVNDFQKGDIAEGYSVSREKKESFPLTVTSAQKNPTAFYLCASTHSLNTEAFFGQGTRLTVV.

The chain joins TRBV7-9 to TRBJ1-4; D gene uncertain. V lost 1 base and J 5 bases, leaving 8 bases between the germline ends. Germline CDR1 and CDR2: SEHNR and FQNEAQ (reference sequence). The CDR3 contains 14 residues. The CDR3 loop is CASSLDRTNEKLFF. CDR3 sequence (DNA): TGTGCCAGCAGCTTAGACCGGACCAATGAAAAACTGTTTTTT. The whole variable domain, remainder taken from reference TRBV7-9 and TRBJ1-4, is DTGVSQNPRHKITKRGQNVTFRCDPISEHNRLYWYRQTLGQGPEFLTYFQNEAQLEKSRLLSDRFSAERPKGSFSTLEIQRTEQGDSAMYLCASSLDRTNEKLFFGSGTQLSVL.

V usage is TRBV7-2 and J usage is TRBJ1-1; D perhaps matches TRBD1 (5 bases). V was pared by 2 bases and J by 6 bases, with 10 bases between. CDR3 length equals 13 residues. Germline loops: CDR1 SGHTA, CDR2 FQGNSA. The CDR3 region is CASSLYGAAEAFF. CDR3 sequence (DNA): TGTGCCAGCAGCTTATATGGGGCGGCTGAAGCTTTCTTT.

The chain couples TRBV6-2 or TRBV6-3 to TRBJ2-5; 11 nucleotides agree with TRBD2. The germline V gene has CDR1 MNHEY and CDR2 SVGEGT. Unmatched junction bases numbered 8, after V lost 5 bases and J lost 3 bases. CDR3 length: 16 amino acids. This CDR3 reads CASSTTGGLAEETQYF. CDR3 bases: TGTGCCAGCAGTACGACCGGGGGACTAGCGGAAGAGACCCAGTACTTC.

The rearrangement links TRBV5-1 to TRBJ2-5, with TRBD2 matching over 12 bases. The CDR3 is 16 residues long. From germline, CDR1 is SGHRS and CDR2 YFSETQ. V lost 4 bases and J lost 5; bases outside the gene matches: 9. Here the CDR3 reads CASSDMLAGGPETQYF. The CDR3 nucleotides are TGCGCCAGCAGCGACATGCTAGCGGGGGGGCCTGAGACCCAGTACTTC.

The V and J genes are TRBV10-2 and TRBJ1-1, with D possibly being TRBD1 (5 bases). V was pared by 6 bases and J by 0 bases, with 14 bases between. This CDR3 comprises 15 residues. Germline loops: CDR1 WSHSY, CDR2 SAAADI. The chain's CDR3 is CASSDTGLMNTEAFF. The DNA of the CDR3 is TGCGCCAGCAGCGATACGGGACTGATGAACACTGAAGCTTTCTTT.

The rearrangement links TRBV9 to TRBJ1-1; perhaps TRBD1 as D (5 bases). Germline V gene data show CDR1 as SGDLS and CDR2 as YYNGEE. V was pared by 3 bases and J by 1 base, with 16 bases between. The CDR3 is made up of 16 amino acids. The CDR3 DNA follows: TGTGCCAGCAGCGCCCCGGCCGGGGGTTCGAACACTGAAGCTTTCTTT. Amino acids: CASSAPAGGSNTEAFF.

This clone was seen once. The chain couples TRBV7-2 to TRBJ2-2; D is unclear. V was cut by 0 bases and J by 2 bases, with 10 bases left in between. CDR3 length equals 16 residues. The germline V gene has CDR1 SGHTA and CDR2 FQGNSA. The DNA of the CDR3 is TGTGCCAGCAGCTTAGCGGGTCGCGGAAACACCGGGGAGCTGTTTTTT. Translated: CASSLAGRGNTGELFF.

This clone has just one count. The chain employs TRBV24-1 and TRBJ2-2, with 7 bases lining up with TRBD1. The trim removed 5 bases at V and 1 base at J, leaving 3 bases unmatched. CDR1 KGHDR and CDR2 SFDVKD come from the germline V gene. CDR3 length: 15 amino acids. DNA of the CDR3: TGTGCCACCAGTGGTCGGACAGGGAACACCGGGGAGCTGTTTTTT. Encoded protein: CATSGRTGNTGELFF.

This chain uses TRBV5-4 with TRBJ2-1; 11 bases fit TRBD1. The germline V gene encodes CDR1 SGHNT and CDR2 YYREEE (reference sequence). The junction had 13 bases not matched to a gene; V was cut back by 5 bases and J by 9 bases. This CDR3 contains 16 residues. The chain's CDR3 is CASSPNTGQGEGEQFF. The CDR3 DNA is TGTGCCAGCAGTCCTAACACGGGACAGGGGGAAGGTGAGCAGTTCTTC.

V and J are TRBV21-1 and TRBJ1-3. TRBV21-1 is classified as a pseudogene. The CDR3 extends over 13 amino acids. This CDR3 is CASSKETGNTIYF. In nucleotides, the CDR3 is TGTGCCAGCAGCAAGGAAACTGGAAACACCATATATTTT.

This chain uses TRBV5-1 with TRBJ2-7; 11 bases fit TRBD1. The CDR3 extends over 16 amino acids. Losses at the gene ends were 4 bases for V and 7 bases for J; bases not matched to a gene: 13. Germline lookup yields CDR1 SGHRS and CDR2 YFSETQ. CDR3 sequence: CASSQTWTGGLGEQYF. The CDR3, as DNA: TGCGCCAGCAGCCAGACTTGGACAGGGGGCTTAGGGGAGCAGTACTTC.

The V gene is TRBV10-3, the J gene TRBJ1-1; D gene unclear. This CDR3 region has 12 residues. V lost 10 bases and J lost 1, with 10 bases in between. Germline assignment: CDR1 ENHRY and CDR2 SYGVKD. Here the CDR3 DNA reads TGTGCCACCAAGGGAGGGAACACTGAAGCTTTCTTT. It specifies CATKGGNTEAFF.

The rearrangement joins TRBV4-1 to TRBJ1-2; perhaps TRBD1 as D (6 bases). The ends were cut back, 2 bases at V and 2 bases at J, with 12 bases in the middle. The CDR3 is 15 amino acids. Looked up from germline, CDR1 is MGHRA and CDR2 is YSYEKL. The CDR3 protein is CASSQTNTGNYGYTF. As DNA, the CDR3 is TGCGCCAGCAGCCAAACGAATACAGGGAACTATGGCTACACCTTC.

The V gene is TRBV29-1, the J gene TRBJ1-4; possibly TRBD1 for D (6 bases). The CDR3 is 13 residues long. Trimming pared 6 bases from V and 5 bases from J, leaving 13 bases between. Germline assignment: CDR1 SQVTM and CDR2 ANQGSEA. CDR3 loop: CSVKEGGNEKLFF. The CDR3 DNA sequence: TGCAGCGTCAAAGAGGGGGGAAATGAAAAACTGTTTTTT.

V is TRBV4-1 and J is TRBJ1-4; D gene unclear. Germline loops: CDR1 MGHRA, CDR2 YSYEKL. CDR3 size: 16 residues. V lost 0 bases, J lost 7 bases, and 15 bases lay in between. DNA of the CDR3: TGCGCCAGCAGCCAAGAATGGCGAGGGTGGGGTGAAAAACTGTTTTTT. Encoded protein: CASSQEWRGWGEKLFF.